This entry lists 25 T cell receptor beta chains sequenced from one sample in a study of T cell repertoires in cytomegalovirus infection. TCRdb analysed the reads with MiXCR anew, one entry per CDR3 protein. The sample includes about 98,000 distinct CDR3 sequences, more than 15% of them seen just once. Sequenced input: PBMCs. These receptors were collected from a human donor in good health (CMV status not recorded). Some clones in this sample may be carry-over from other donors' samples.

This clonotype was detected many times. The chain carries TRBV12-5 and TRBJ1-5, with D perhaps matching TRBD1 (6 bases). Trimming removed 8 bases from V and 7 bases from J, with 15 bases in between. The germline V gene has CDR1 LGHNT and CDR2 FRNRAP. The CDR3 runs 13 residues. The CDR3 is CASIWIRGQPQHF. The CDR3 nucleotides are TGTGCTAGTATTTGGATCAGGGGCCAGCCCCAGCATTTT.

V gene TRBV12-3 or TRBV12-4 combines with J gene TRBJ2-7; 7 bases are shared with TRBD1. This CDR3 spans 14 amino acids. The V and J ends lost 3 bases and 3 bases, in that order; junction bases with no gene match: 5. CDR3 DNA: TGTGCCAGCAGTTTCGGGGACAGCGTCTACGAGCAGTACTTC. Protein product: CASSFGDSVYEQYF.

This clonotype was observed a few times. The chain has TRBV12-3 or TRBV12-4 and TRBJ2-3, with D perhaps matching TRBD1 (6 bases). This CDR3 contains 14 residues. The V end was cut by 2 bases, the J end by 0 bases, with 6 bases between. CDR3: CASSLQGSTDTQYF. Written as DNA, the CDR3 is TGTGCCAGCAGTTTACAGGGGAGCACAGATACGCAGTATTTT.

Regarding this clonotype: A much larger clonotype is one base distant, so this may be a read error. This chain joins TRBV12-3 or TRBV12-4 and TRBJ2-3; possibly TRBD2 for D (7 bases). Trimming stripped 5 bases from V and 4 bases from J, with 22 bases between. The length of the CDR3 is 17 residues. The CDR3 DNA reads TGTGCCAGCAGTCCCCGTTGGGAGGGGGATAAGGCAGATACGCAGTATTTT. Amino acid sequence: CASSPRWEGDKADTQYF.

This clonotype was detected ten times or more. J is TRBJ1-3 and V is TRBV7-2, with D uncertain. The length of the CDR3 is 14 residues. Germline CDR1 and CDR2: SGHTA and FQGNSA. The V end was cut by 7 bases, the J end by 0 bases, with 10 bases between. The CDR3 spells CASTKSASGNTIYF. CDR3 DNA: TGTGCCAGCACCAAGTCGGCCTCTGGAAACACCATATATTTT.

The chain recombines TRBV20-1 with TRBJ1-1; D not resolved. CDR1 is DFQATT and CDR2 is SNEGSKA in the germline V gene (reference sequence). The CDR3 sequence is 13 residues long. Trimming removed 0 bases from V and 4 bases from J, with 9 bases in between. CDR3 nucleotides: TGCAGTGCTAGAGATGTGGTTAGCACTGAAGCTTTCTTT. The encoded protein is CSARDVVSTEAFF.

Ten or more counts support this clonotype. The CDR3 is CASSAHAGNTEAFF. The CDR3 DNA is TGTGCCAGCAGCGCCCACGCCGGAAACACTGAAGCTTTCTTT. The chain carries TRBV7-2 and TRBJ1-1, with D hard to call. The CDR3 loop spans 14 amino acids. Germline V CDR1 and CDR2: SGHTA, FQGNSA. V was shortened by 5 bases and J by 2 bases, with 12 bases between the two germline ends.

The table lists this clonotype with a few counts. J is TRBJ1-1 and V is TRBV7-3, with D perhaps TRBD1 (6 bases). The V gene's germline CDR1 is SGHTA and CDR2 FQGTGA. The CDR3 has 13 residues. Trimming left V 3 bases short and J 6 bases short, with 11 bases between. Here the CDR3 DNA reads TGTGCCAGCAGCTTTTACAGGGAATCTGAAGCTTTCTTT. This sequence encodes CASSFYRESEAFF. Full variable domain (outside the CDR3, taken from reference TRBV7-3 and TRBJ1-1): GAGVSQTPSNKVTEKGKYVELRCDPISGHTALYWYRQSLGQGPEFLIYFQGTGAADDSGLPNDRFFAVRPEGSVSTLKIQRTERGDSAVYLCASSFYRESEAFFGQGTRLTVV.

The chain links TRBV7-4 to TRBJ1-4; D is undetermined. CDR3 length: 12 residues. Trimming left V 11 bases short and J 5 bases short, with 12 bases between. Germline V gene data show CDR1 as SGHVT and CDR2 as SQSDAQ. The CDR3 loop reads CAGMASNEKLFF. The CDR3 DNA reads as TGTGCCGGTATGGCGTCGAATGAAAAACTGTTTTTT.

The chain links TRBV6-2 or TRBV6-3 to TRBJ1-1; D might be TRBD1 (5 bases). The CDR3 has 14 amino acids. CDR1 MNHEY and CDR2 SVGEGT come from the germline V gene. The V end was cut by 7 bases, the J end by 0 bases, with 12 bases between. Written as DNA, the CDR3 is TGTGCCAGCATCACAGACAGCGTGAACACTGAAGCTTTCTTT. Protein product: CASITDSVNTEAFF.

CDR3 in amino acids: CSARDRMFSNQPQHF. The CDR3 DNA sequence: TGCAGTGCTAGAGATAGAATGTTTAGCAATCAGCCCCAGCATTTT. V and J are TRBV20-1 and TRBJ1-5, with D unclear. Germline CDR1 DFQATT, CDR2 SNEGSKA (reference sequence). The V and J ends lost 0 bases and 0 bases respectively, with 9 bases between them. There are 15 residues in the CDR3.

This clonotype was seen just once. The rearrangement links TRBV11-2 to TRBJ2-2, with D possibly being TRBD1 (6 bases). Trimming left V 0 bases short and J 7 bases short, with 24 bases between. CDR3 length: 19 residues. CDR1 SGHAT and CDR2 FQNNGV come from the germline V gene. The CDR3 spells CASSLDRAKVGGRNGELFF. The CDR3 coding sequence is TGTGCCAGCAGCTTAGATCGGGCGAAGGTAGGGGGAAGGAACGGGGAGCTGTTTTTT.

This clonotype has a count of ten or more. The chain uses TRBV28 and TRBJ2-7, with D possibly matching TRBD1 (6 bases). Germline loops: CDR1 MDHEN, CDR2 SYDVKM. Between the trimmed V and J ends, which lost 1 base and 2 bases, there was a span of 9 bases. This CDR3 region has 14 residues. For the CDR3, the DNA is TGTGCCAGCAGTTTATATGGACAGACCTACGAGCAGTACTTC. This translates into CASSLYGQTYEQYF. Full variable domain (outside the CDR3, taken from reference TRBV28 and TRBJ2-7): DVKVTQSSRYLVKRTGEKVFLECVQDMDHENMFWYRQDPGLGLRLIYFSYDVKMKEKGDIPEGYSVSREKKERFSLILESASTNQTSMYLCASSLYGQTYEQYFGPGTRLTVT.

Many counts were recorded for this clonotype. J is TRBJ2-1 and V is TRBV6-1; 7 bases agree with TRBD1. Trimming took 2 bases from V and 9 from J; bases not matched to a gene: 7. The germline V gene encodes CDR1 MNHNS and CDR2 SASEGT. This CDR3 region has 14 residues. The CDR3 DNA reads TGTGCCAGCAGTGAACAGGGGGAAAAGGGTGAGCAGTTCTTC. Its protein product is CASSEQGEKGEQFF.

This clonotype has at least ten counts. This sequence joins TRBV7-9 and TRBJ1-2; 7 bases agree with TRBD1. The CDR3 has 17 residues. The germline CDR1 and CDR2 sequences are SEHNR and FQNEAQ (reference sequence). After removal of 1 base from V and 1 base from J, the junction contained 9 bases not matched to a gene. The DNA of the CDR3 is TGTGCCAGCAGCTTAGTACCCGGAGCAGGGGGTAACTATGGCTACACCTTC. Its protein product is CASSLVPGAGGNYGYTF.

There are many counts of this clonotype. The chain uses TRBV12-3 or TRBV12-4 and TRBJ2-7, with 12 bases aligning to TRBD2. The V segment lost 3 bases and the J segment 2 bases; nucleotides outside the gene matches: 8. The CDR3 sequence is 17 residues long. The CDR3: CASSFSGLAGLTYEQYF. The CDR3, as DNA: TGTGCCAGCAGTTTTTCCGGACTAGCGGGGTTAACCTACGAGCAGTACTTC.

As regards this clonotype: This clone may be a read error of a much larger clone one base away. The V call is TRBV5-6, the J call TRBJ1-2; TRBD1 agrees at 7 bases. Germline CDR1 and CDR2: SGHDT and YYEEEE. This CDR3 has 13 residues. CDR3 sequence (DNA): TGTGACGCACAGGGGACTTCTAACTATGGCTACACCTTC. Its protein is CDAQGTSNYGYTF.

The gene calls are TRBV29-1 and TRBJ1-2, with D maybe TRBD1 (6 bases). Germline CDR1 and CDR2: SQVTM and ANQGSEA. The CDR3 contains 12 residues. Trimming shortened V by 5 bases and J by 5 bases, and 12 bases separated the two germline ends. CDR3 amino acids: CSVFEGGYGYTF. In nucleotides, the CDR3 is TGCAGCGTTTTTGAGGGGGGTTATGGCTACACCTTC.

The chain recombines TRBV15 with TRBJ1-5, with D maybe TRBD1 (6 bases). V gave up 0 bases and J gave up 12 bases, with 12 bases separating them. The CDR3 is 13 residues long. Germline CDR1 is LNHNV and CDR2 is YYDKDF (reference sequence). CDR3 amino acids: CATSRDRGRGQHF. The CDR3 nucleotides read TGTGCCACCAGCAGAGATAGGGGCAGGGGCCAGCATTTT.

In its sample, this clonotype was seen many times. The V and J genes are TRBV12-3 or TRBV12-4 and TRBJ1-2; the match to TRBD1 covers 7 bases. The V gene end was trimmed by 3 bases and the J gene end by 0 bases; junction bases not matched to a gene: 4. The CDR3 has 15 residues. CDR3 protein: CASSLNTGANYGYTF. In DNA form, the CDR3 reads TGTGCCAGCAGTTTGAATACAGGGGCTAACTATGGCTACACCTTC.

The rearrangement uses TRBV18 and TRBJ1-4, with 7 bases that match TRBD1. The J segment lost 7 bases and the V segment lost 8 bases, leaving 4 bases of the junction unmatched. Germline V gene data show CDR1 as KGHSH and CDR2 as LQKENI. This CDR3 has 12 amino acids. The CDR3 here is CASHRGGEKLFF. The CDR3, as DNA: TGTGCCAGCCACAGGGGTGGTGAAAAACTGTTTTTT.

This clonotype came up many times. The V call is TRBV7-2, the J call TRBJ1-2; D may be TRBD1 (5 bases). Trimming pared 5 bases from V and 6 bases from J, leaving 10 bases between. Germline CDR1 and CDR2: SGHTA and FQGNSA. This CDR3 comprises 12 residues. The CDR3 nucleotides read TGTGCCAGCAGCCGAGGGGCGGATGGCTACACCTTC. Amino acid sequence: CASSRGADGYTF.

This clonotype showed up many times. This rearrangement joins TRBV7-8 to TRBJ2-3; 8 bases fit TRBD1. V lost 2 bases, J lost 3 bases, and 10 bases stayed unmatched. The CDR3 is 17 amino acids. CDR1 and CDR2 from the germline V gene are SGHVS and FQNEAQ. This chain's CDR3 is CASSLWRDRRNTDTQYF. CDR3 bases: TGTGCCAGCAGCTTATGGCGGGACAGGAGGAATACAGATACGCAGTATTTT.

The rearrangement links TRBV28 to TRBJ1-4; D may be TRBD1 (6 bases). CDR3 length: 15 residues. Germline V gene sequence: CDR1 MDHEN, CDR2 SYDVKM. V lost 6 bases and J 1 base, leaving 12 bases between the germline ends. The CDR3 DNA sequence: TGTGCCAGCAGCGTGCAAGGGGGAACTAATGAAAAACTGTTTTTT. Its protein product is CASSVQGGTNEKLFF. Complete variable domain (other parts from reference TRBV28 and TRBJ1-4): DVKVTQSSRYLVKRTGEKVFLECVQDMDHENMFWYRQDPGLGLRLIYFSYDVKMKEKGDIPEGYSVSREKKERFSLILESASTNQTSMYLCASSVQGGTNEKLFFGSGTQLSVL.

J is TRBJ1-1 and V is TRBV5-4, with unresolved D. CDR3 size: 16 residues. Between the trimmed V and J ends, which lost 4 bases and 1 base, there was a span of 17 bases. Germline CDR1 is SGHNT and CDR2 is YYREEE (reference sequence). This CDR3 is CASSLSVRTGNTEAFF. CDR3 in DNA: TGTGCCAGCAGCCTCTCCGTCAGGACGGGGAACACTGAAGCTTTCTTT.